These 3 T cell receptor beta chains were sequenced from one sample in a study of shared clonotypes between healthy human individuals. The method was immunoSEQ multiplex PCR; TCRdb's version includes in-frame clones alone and lacks a portion of them. The sample includes more than 2 million clones, just under 95% of them seen just once. CD45RO-negative, CCR7-positively selected cells formed the naive CD8 fraction, excluding terminally differentiated effector memory CD45RA+ cells. Specimen: naive CD8+ T cells sorted from blood. The source of these receptors is a man aged 18 to 35 in good health.

The V gene is TRBV4-1, the J gene TRBJ2-1, with 8 bases that match TRBD2. Germline V gene lookup returns CDR1 MGHRA and CDR2 YSYEKL. The CDR3 covers 15 residues. J was trimmed by 7 bases and V by 5 bases; bases with no gene match: 10. In DNA form, the CDR3 reads TGCGCCAGCAGCAGACTAGCGACCGATCGTAATGAGCAGTTCTTC. It yields the protein CASSRLATDRNEQFF.

This rearrangement joins TRBV19 to TRBJ2-2; D is ambiguous. This CDR3 has 12 residues. Germline CDR1 is LNHDA and CDR2 is SQIVND (reference sequence). The ends were cut back, 11 bases at V and 3 bases at J, with 10 bases in the middle. Here the CDR3 reads CAGQEDTGELFF. DNA of the CDR3: TGTGCCGGCCAAGAGGACACCGGGGAGCTGTTTTTT.

The chain joins TRBV5-1 to TRBJ2-1; D gene unclear. Per germline, CDR1 SGHRS and CDR2 YFSETQ. V was shortened by 4 bases and J by 7 bases, with 12 bases between the two germline ends. CDR3 length: 13 residues. CDR3 residues: CASSPNGWNEQFF. CDR3 sequence (DNA): TGCGCCAGCAGCCCGAACGGATGGAATGAGCAGTTCTTC.